This T cell receptor beta chain was captured by sequencing in a study of blood T cell repertoires in COVID-19. Trimming cost V 2 bases and J 6 bases; bases outside gene matches: 14. Germline V CDR1 and CDR2: SGDLS, YYNGEE. This CDR3 has 17 amino acids. The authors' processing: Nucleated cell counts were estimated from reference gene primer amplification. The table came from immunoSEQ multiplex PCR; TCRdb's copy has only in-frame clones and leaves some out. V, J and clone size are taken as reported in that table, and D and trimming were inferred from the DNA itself. The sample has approximately 72,000 clones, around nine tenths seen once; the top ten hold around 13%. This clone was detected only once.

J is TRBJ1-2 and V is TRBV9, with 9 bases identical to TRBD1. Sequencing input: peripheral blood. This receptor was identified in a woman in her fifties or sixties with acute or convalescent COVID-19. CDR3 loop: CASSVPTNLQGANGYTF. Here the CDR3 DNA reads TGTGCCAGCAGCGTTCCCACAAACTTACAGGGGGCAAATGGCTACACCTTC. Filled out from reference TRBV9 and TRBJ1-2, the complete variable domain reads DSGVTQTPKHLITATGQRVTLRCSPRSGDLSVYWYQQSLDQGLQFLIQYYNGEERAKGNILERFSAQQFPDLHSELNLSSLELGDSALYFCASSVPTNLQGANGYTFGSGTRLTVV.